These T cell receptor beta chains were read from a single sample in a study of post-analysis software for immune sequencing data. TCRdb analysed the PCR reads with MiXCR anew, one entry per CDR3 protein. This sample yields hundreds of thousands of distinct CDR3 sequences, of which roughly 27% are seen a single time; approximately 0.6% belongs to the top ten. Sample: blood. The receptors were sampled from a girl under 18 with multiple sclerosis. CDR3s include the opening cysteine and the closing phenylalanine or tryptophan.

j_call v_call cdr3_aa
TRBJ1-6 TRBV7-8 CASSPTGQLNSPLHF
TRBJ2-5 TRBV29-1 CSVVWQGETQYF
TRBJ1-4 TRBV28 CASSFQDATNEKLFF
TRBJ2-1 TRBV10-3 CAIRDSQGGPNNEQFF
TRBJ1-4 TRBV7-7 CASSLGSGEKLFF
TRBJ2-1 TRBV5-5 CAGSVWGRNEQFF
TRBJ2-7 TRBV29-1 CSVAKTGLSYEQYF
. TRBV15 CATSTDRGGLEQYF
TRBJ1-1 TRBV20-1 CSAKTGPGRTEAFF
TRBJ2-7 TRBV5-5 CASSLSAGGHEQYF
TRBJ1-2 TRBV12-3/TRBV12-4 CASSFSNYGCTF
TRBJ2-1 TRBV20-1 CSARPQRASSYNEQFF
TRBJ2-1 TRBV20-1 CSARTPPGNEQFF
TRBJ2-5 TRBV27 CASSSGRLAGAGETQYF
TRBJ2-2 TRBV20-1 CSARNGLELFF
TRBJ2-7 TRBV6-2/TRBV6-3 CASRTRTGSYEQYF
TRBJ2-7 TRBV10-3 CAISDQGGAYEQYF
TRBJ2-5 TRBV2 CASSAVPPSSGETQYF
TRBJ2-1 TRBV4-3 CASSLTLVGYNEQFF
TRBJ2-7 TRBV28 CASSPLFCEQYF
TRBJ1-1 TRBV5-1 CASATQTGRSEAFF
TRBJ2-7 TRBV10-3 CAISRWGGVSYEQYF
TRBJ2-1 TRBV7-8 CASRAGWGSYNEQFF
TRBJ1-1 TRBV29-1 CSVGDPRPTEAFF
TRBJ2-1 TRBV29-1 CSVVAGGNEQFF
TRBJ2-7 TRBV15 CATSRGTETYEQYF
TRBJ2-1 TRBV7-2 CASSLESGRGNEQFF
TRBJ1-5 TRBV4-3 CASSQGTGLGQPQHF
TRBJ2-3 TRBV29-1 CSVDGVGSGVSDTQYF
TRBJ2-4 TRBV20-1 CSAKRTGLAKNIQYF